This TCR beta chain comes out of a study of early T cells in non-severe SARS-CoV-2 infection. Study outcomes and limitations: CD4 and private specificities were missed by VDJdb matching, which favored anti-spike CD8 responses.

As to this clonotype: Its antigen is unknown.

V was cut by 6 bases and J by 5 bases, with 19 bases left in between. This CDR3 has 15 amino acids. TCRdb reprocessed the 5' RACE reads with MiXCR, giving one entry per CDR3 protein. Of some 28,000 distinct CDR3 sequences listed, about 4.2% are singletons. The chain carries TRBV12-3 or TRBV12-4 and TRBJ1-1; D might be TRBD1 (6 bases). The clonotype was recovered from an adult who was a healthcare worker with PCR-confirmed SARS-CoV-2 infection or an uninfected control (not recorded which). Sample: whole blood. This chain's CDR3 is CASSFLRGGETEAFF. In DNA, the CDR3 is TGTGCCAGCAGCTTCCTTAGGGGGGGCGAGACTGAAGCTTTCTTT.